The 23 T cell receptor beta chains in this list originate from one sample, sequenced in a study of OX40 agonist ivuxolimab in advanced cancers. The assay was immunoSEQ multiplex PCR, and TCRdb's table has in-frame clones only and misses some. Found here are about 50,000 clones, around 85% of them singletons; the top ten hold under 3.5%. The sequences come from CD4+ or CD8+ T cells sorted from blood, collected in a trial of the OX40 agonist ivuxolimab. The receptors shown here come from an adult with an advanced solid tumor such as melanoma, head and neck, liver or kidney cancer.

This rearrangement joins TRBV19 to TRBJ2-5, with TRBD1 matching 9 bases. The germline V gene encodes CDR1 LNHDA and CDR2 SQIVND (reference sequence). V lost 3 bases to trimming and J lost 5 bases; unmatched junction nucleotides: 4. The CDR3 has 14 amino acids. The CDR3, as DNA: TGTGCCAGTAGTATGGGACAGGGATGGGAGACCCAGTACTTC. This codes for CASSMGQGWETQYF.

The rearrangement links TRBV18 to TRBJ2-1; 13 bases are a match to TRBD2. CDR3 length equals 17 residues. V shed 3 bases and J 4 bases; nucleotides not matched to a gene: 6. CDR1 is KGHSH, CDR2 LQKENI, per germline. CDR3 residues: CASSPRTSGSIYNEQFF. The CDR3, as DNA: TGTGCCAGCTCACCCAGGACTAGCGGGAGTATTTACAATGAGCAGTTCTTC. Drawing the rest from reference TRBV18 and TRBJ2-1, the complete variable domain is NAGVMQNPRHLVRRRGQEARLRCSPMKGHSHVYWYRQLPEEGLKFMVYLQKENIIDESGMPKERFSAEFPKEGPSILRIQQVVRGDSAAYFCASSPRTSGSIYNEQFFGPGTRLTVL.

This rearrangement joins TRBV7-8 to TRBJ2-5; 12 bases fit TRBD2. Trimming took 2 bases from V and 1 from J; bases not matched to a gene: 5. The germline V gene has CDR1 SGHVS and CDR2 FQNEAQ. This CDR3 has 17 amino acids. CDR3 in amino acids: CASSLSGLAGTQETQYF. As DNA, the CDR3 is TGTGCCAGCAGCTTAAGCGGACTAGCGGGGACCCAAGAGACCCAGTACTTC.

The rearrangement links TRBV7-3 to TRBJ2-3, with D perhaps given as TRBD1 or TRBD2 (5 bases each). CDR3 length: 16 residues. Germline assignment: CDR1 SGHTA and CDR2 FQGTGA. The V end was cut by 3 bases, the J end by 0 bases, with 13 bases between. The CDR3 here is CASSFPGRTSTDTQYF. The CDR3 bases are TGTGCCAGCAGCTTTCCGGGACGGACTAGCACAGATACGCAGTATTTT.

This CDR3 is CATSPRPFPNTGELFF. DNA of the CDR3: TGTGCCACCAGCCCCCGTCCCTTTCCGAACACCGGGGAGCTGTTTTTT. V gene TRBV15 combines with J gene TRBJ2-2, with D unresolved. This CDR3 has 16 amino acids. Trimming removed 5 bases at V and 0 bases at J, with 13 bases between. Per germline, CDR1 LNHNV and CDR2 YYDKDF (reference sequence).

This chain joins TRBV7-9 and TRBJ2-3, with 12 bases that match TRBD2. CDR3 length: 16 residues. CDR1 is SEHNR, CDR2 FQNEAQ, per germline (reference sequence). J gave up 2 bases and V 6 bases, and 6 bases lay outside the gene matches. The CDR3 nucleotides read TGTGCCAGCAGGGACACTAGCGGGAGGAACACAGATACGCAGTATTTT. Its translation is CASRDTSGRNTDTQYF.

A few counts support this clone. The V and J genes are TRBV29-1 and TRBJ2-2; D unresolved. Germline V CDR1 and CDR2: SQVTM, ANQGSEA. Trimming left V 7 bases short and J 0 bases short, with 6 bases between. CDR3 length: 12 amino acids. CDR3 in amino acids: CSALPNTGELFF. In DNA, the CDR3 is TGCAGCGCCCTCCCGAACACCGGGGAGCTGTTTTTT.

CDR3 in amino acids: CASHRGWGTGELFF. CDR3 sequence (DNA): TGTGCCAGCCACAGGGGTTGGGGCACCGGGGAGCTGTTTTTT. J is TRBJ2-2 and V is TRBV7-3; the match to TRBD1 covers 7 bases. This CDR3 spans 14 amino acids. Trimming removed 8 bases from V and 4 bases from J; junction bases left unmatched: 7. The germline V gene encodes CDR1 SGHTA and CDR2 FQGTGA.

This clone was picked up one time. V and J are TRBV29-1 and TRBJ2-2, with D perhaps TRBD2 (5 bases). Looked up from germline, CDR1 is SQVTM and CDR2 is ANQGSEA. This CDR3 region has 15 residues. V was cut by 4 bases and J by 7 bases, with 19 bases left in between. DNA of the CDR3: TGCAGCGTTGCCTGGACCTCCGGGATGGGCGGGGAGCTGTTTTTT. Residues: CSVAWTSGMGGELFF.

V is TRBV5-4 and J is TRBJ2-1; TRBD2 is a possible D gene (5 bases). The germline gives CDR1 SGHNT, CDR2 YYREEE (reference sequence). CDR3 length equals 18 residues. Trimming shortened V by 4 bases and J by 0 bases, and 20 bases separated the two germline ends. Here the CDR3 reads CASSVASHRKSSYNEQFF. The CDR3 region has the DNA TGTGCCAGCAGCGTGGCTAGCCACAGAAAGAGCTCCTACAATGAGCAGTTCTTC.

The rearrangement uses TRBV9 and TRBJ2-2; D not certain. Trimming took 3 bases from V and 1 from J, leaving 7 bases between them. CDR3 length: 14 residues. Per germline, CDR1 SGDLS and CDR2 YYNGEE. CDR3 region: CASSAGENTGELFF. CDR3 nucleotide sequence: TGTGCCAGCAGCGCCGGAGAGAACACCGGGGAGCTGTTTTTT. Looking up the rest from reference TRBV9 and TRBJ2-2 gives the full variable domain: DSGVTQTPKHLITATGQRVTLRCSPRSGDLSVYWYQQSLDQGLQFLIQYYNGEERAKGNILERFSAQQFPDLHSELNLSSLELGDSALYFCASSAGENTGELFFGEGSRLTVL.

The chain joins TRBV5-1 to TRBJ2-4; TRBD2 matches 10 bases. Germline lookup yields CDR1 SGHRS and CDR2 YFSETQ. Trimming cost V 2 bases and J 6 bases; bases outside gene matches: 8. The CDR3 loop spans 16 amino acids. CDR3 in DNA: TGCGCCAGCAGCTTTACGGCGGCTAGCGGGGGAAACATTCAGTACTTC. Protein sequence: CASSFTAASGGNIQYF.

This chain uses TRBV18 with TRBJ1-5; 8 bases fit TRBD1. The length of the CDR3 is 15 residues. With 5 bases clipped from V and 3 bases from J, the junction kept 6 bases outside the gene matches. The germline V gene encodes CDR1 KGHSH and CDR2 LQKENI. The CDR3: CASSISGGANQPQHF. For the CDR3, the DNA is TGTGCCAGCTCAATTTCAGGGGGCGCCAATCAGCCCCAGCATTTT.

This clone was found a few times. CDR3 DNA: TGCGCCAGCAGCCAGCGGACAGAACCCTACGAGCAGTACTTC. Translation gives CASSQRTEPYEQYF. V gene TRBV4-1 combines with J gene TRBJ2-7, with a tentative D call TRBD1 (6 bases). The CDR3 loop spans 14 amino acids. Germline V gene sequence: CDR1 MGHRA, CDR2 YSYEKL. V was shortened by 3 bases and J by 2 bases, with 11 bases between the two germline ends.

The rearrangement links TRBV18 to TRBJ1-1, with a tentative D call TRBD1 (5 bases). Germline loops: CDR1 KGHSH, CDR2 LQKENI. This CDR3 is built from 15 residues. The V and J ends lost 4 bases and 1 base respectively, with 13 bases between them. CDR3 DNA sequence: TGTGCCAGCTCACAGGGGAATCATCGGAACACTGAAGCTTTCTTT. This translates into CASSQGNHRNTEAFF.

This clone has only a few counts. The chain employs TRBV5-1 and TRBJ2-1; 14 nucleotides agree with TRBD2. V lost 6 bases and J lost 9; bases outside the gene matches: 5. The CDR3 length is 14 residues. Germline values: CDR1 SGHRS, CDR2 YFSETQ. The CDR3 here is CASKGTSGSSEQFF. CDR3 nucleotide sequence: TGCGCCAGCAAGGGGACTAGCGGGAGTAGTGAGCAGTTCTTC.

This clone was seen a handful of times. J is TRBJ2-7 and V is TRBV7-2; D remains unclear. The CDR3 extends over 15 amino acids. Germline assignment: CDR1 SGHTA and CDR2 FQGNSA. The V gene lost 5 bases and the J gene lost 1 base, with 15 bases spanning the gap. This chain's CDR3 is CASSPQVGTSYEQYF. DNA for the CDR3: TGTGCCAGCAGCCCTCAGGTGGGCACTTCCTACGAGCAGTACTTC.

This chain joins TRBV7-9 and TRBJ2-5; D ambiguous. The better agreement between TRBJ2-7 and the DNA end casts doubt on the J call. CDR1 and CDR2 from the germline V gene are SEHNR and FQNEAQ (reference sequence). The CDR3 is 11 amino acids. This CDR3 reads CASSPAYEQYF. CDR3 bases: TGTGCCAGCAGCCCCGCTTACGAGCAGTACTTC.

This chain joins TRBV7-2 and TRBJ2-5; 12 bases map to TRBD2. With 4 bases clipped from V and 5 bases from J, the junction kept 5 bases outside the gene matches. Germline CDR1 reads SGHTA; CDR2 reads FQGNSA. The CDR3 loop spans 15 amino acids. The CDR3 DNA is TGTGCCAGCAGCTCTAGCGGGGGGGCTCAGGAGACCCAGTACTTC. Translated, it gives CASSSSGGAQETQYF.

CDR3: CASSTRGYATNEKLFF. CDR3 DNA sequence: TGTGCCAGCAGCACCCGGGGGTATGCAACTAATGAAAAACTGTTTTTT. The chain links TRBV5-5 to TRBJ1-4, with D perhaps TRBD1 (5 bases). The CDR3 loop spans 16 amino acids. V lost 4 bases and J 0 bases, leaving 13 bases between the germline ends. Per the germline V gene, CDR1 is SGHKS and CDR2 is YYEKEE (reference sequence).

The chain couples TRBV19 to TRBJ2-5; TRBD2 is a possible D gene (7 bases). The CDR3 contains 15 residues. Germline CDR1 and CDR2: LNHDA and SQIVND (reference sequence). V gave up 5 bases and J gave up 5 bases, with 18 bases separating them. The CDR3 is CASSPLRGARETQYF. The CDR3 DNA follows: TGTGCCAGTAGTCCCCTCCGGGGGGCGCGGGAGACCCAGTACTTC. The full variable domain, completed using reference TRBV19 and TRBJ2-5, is DGGITQSPKYLFRKEGQNVTLSCEQNLNHDAMYWYRQDPGQGLRLIYYSQIVNDFQKGDIAEGYSVSREKKESFPLTVTSAQKNPTAFYLCASSPLRGARETQYFGPGTRLLVL.

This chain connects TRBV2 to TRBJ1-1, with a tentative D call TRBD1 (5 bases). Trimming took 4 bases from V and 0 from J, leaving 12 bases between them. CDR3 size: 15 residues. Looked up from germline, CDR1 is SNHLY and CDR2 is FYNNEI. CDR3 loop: CASSGERGMNTEAFF. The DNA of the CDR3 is TGTGCCAGCAGTGGGGAGAGGGGCATGAACACTGAAGCTTTCTTT. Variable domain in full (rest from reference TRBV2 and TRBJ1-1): EPEVTQTPSHQVTQMGQEVILRCVPISNHLYFYWYRQILGQKVEFLVSFYNNEISEKSEIFDDQFSVERPDGSNFTLKIRSTKLEDSAMYFCASSGERGMNTEAFFGQGTRLTVV.

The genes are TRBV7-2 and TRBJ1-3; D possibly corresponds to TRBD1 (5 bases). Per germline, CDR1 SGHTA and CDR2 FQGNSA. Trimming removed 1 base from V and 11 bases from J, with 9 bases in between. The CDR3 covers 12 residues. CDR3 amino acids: CASSLVPGAIYF. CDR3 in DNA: TGTGCCAGCAGCTTAGTTCCGGGGGCCATATATTTT. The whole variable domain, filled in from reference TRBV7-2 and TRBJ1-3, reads GAGVSQSPSNKVTEKGKDVELRCDPISGHTALYWYRQSLGQGLEFLIYFQGNSAPDKSGLPSDRFSAERTGGSVSTLTIQRTQQEDSAVYLCASSLVPGAIYFGEGSWLTVV.